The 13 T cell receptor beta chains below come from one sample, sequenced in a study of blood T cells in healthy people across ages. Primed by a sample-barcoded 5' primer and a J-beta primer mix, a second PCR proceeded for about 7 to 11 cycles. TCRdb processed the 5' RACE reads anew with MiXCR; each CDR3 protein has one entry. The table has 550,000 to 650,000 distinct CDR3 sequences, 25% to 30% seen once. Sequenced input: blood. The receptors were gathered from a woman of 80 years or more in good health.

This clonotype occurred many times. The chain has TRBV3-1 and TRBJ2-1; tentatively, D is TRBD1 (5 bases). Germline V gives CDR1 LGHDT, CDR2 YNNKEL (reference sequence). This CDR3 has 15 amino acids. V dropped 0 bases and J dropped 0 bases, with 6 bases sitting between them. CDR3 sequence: CASSQETGSYNEQFF. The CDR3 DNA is TGTGCCAGCAGCCAAGAAACAGGCTCCTACAATGAGCAGTTCTTC.

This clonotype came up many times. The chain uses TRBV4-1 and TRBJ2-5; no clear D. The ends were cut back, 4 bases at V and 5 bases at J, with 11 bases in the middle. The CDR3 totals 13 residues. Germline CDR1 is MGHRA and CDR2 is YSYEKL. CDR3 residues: CASSLTLGETQYF. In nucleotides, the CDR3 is TGCGCCAGCAGCCTTACATTAGGGGAGACCCAGTACTTC.

The CDR3 sequence: CASSVGTVPDTQYF. CDR3 nucleotide sequence: TGTGCCAGTAGTGTCGGGACTGTACCAGATACGCAGTATTTT. This chain connects TRBV19 to TRBJ2-3; a possible D gene is TRBD2 (6 bases). This CDR3 is built from 14 residues. Germline lookup yields CDR1 LNHDA and CDR2 SQIVND (reference sequence). Trimming removed 5 bases at V and 4 bases at J, with 13 bases between.

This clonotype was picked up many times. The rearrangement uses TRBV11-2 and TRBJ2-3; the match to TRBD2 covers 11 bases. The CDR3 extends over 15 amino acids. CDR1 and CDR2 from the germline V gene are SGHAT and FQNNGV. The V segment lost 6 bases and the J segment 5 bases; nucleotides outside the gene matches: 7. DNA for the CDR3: TGTGCCAGCAGTTATAGCGGGGGGGCCAAAGATACGCAGTATTTT. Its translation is CASSYSGGAKDTQYF.

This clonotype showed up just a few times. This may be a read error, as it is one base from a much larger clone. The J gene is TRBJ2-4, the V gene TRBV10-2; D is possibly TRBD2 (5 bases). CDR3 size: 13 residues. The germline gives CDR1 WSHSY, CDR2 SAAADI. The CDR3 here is CASRESRGNIQYF. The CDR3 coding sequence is TGCGCCAGCAGGGAGTCCCGGGGAAACATTCAGTACTTC.

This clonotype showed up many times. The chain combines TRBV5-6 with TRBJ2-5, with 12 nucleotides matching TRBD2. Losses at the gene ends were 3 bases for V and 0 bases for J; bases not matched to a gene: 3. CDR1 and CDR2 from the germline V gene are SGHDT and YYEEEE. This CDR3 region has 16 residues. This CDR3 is CASSWGTSGYQETQYF. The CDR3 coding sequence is TGTGCCAGCAGCTGGGGGACTAGCGGGTACCAAGAGACCCAGTACTTC.

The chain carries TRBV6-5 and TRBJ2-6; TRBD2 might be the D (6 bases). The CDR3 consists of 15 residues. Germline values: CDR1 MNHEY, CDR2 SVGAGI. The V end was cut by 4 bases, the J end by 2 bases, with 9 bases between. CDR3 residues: CASSLREAGANVLTF. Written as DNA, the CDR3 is TGTGCCAGCAGTTTGAGGGAGGCTGGGGCCAACGTCCTGACTTTC.

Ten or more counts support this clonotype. CDR3 loop: CASSADRGSGANVLTF. The CDR3 DNA reads TGTGCCAGCAGTGCAGACAGGGGCTCTGGGGCCAACGTCCTGACTTTC. This chain links TRBV25-1 with TRBJ2-6; 8 bases agree with TRBD1. The CDR3 covers 16 residues. Trimming at V came to 4 bases and at J to 0 bases, leaving 2 bases not matched to a gene. Germline values: CDR1 MGHDK, CDR2 SYGVNS.

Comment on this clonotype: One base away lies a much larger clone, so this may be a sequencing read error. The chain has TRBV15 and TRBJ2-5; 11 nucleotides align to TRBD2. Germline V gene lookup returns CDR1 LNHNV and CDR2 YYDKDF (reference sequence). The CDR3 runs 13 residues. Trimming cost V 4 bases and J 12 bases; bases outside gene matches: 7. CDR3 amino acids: CATSTLLAGVKYF. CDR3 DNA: TGTGCCACCAGCACCTTACTAGCGGGGGTTAAGTACTTC.

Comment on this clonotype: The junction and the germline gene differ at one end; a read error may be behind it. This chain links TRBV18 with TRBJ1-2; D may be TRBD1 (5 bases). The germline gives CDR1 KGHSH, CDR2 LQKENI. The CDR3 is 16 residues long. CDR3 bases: TGTGCCAGCTCCCCACCCGGGGCGACTGCTAACTATGGCTACACCTTC. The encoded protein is CASSPPGATANYGYTF. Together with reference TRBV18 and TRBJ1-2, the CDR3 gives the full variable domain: NAGVMQNPRHLVRRRGQEARLRCSPMKGHSHVYWYRQLPEEGLKFMVYLQKENIIDESGMPKERFSAEFPKEGPSILRIQQVVRGDSAAYFCASSPPGATANYGYTFGSGTRLTVV.

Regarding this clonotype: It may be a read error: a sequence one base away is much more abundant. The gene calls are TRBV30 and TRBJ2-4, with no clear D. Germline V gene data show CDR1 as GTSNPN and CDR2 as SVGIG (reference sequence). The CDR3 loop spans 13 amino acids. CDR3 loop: CAWSGVAKNVQYF. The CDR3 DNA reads TGTGCCTGGAGTGGTGTAGCCAAAAACGTTCAGTACTTC.

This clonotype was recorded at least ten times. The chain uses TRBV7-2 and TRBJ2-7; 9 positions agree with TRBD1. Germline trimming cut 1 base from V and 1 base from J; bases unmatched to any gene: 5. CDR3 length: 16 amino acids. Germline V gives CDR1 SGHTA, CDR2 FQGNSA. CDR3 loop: CASSLEGQGRSYEQYF. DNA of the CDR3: TGTGCCAGCAGCTTAGAGGGACAGGGACGATCCTACGAGCAGTACTTC.

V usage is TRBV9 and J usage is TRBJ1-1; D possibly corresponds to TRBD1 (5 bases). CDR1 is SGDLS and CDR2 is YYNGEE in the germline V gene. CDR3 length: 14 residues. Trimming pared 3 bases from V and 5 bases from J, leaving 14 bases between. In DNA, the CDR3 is TGTGCCAGCAGCGGGGGTATGGGGGGTACTGAAGCTTTCTTT. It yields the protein CASSGGMGGTEAFF. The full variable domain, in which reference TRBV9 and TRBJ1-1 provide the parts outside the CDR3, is DSGVTQTPKHLITATGQRVTLRCSPRSGDLSVYWYQQSLDQGLQFLIQYYNGEERAKGNILERFSAQQFPDLHSELNLSSLELGDSALYFCASSGGMGGTEAFFGQGTRLTVV.